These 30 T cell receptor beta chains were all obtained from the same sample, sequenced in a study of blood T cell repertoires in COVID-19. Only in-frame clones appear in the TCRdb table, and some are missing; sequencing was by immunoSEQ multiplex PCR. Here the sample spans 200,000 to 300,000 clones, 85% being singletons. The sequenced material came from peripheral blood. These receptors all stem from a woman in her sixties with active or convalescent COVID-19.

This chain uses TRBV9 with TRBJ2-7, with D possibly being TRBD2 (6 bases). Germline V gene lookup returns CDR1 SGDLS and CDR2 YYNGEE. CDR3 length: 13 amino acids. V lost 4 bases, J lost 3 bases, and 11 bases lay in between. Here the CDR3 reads CASSSPGGYEQYF. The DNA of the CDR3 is TGTGCCAGCAGCTCCCCCGGGGGCTACGAGCAGTACTTC.

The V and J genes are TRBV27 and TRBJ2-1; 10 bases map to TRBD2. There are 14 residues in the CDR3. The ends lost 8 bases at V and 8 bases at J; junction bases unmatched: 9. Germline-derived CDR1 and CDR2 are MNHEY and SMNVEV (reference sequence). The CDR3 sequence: CASFKRGGVDEQFF. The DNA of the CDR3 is TGTGCCAGCTTCAAGCGGGGGGGCGTCGATGAGCAGTTCTTC.

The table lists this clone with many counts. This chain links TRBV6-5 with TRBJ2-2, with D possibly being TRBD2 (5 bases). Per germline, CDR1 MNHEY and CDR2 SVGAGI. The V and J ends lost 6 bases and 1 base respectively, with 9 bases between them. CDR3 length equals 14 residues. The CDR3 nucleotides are TGTGCCAGCAGACTCGGACTGAACACCGGGGAGCTGTTTTTT. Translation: CASRLGLNTGELFF.

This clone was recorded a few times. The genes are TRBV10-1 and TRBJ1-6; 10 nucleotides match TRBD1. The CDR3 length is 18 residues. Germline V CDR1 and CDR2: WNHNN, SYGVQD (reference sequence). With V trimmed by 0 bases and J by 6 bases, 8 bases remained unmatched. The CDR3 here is CASSESRGTGVSNSPLHF. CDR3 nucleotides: TGCGCCAGCAGTGAGTCGAGGGGGACAGGGGTGAGTAATTCACCCCTCCACTTT.

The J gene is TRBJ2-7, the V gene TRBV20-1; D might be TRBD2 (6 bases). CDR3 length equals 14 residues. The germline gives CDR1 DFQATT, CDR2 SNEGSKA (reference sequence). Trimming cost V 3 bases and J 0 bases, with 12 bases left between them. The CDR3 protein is CSASGGGNSYEQYF. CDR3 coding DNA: TGCAGTGCTAGTGGTGGCGGGAACTCCTACGAGCAGTACTTC.

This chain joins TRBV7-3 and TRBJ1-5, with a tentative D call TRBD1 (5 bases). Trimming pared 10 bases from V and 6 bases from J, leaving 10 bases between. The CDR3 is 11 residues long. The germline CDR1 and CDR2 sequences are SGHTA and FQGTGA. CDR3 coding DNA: TGTGCCAAAAAAAGGGGTCAGCCCCAGCATTTT. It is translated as CAKKRGQPQHF.

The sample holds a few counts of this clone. CDR3: CASSLAARGGHYNEQFF. In nucleotides, the CDR3 is TGTGCCAGCAGCCTGGCCGCACGGGGAGGGCACTACAATGAGCAGTTCTTC. J is TRBJ2-1 and V is TRBV3-1 (or the pseudogene TRBV3-2), with 7 bases aligning to TRBD2. The J segment lost 3 bases and the V segment lost 4 bases, leaving 12 bases of the junction unmatched. The V gene's germline CDR1 is LGHDT and CDR2 YNNKEL (reference sequence). CDR3 length equals 17 residues.

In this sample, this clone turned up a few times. The CDR3 DNA follows: TGTGCCAGCAAATTGACCCCGGGGACCGGGGAGCTGTTTTTT. As protein: CASKLTPGTGELFF. The V call is TRBV2, the J call TRBJ2-2; D perhaps matches TRBD2 (5 bases). Per the germline V gene, CDR1 is SNHLY and CDR2 is FYNNEI. The CDR3 is made up of 14 amino acids. The V gene lost 7 bases and the J gene lost 5 bases, with 14 bases spanning the gap.

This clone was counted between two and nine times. CDR3 residues: CASSPGTGSGEKLFF. Written as DNA, the CDR3 is TGTGCCAGCTCACCGGGGACAGGGTCGGGTGAAAAACTGTTTTTT. This chain uses TRBV18 with TRBJ1-4; 9 nucleotides match TRBD1. Germline trimming cut 3 bases from V and 7 bases from J; bases unmatched to any gene: 6. CDR3 size: 15 residues. Germline assignment: CDR1 KGHSH and CDR2 LQKENI.

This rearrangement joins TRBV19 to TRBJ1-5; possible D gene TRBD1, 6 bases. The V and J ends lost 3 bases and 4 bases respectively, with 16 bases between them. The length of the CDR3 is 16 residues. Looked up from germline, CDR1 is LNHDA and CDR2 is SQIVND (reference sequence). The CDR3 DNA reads TGTGCCAGTAGTATTGGTGGGAAACAGGGTAATCAGCCCCAGCATTTT. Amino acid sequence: CASSIGGKQGNQPQHF.

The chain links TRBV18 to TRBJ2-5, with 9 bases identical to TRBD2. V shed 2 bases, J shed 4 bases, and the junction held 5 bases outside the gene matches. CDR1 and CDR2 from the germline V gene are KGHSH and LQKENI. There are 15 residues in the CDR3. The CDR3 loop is CASSPGLAGIETQYF. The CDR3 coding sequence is TGTGCCAGCTCACCAGGGCTAGCGGGAATAGAGACCCAGTACTTC. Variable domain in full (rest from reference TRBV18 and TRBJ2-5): NAGVMQNPRHLVRRRGQEARLRCSPMKGHSHVYWYRQLPEEGLKFMVYLQKENIIDESGMPKERFSAEFPKEGPSILRIQQVVRGDSAAYFCASSPGLAGIETQYFGPGTRLLVL.

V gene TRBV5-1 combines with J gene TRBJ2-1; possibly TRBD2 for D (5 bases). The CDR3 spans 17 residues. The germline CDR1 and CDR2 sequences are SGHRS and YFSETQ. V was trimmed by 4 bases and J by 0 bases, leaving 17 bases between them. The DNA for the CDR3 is TGCGCCAGCAGCCTACTGGACTCCCCGAGCTCCTACAATGAGCAGTTCTTC. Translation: CASSLLDSPSSYNEQFF.

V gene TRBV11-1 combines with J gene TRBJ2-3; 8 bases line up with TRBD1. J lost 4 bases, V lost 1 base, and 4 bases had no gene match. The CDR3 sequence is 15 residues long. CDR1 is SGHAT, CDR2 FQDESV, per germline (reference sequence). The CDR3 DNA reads TGTGCCAGCAGCTTAGGCGGGACAGGTTCAGATACGCAGTATTTT. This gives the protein CASSLGGTGSDTQYF.

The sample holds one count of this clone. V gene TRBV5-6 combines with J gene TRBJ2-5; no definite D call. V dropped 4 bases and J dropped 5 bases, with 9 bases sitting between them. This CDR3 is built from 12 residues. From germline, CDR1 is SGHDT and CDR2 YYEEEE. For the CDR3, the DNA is TGTGCCAGCAGCCCTCCCGGGGAGACCCAGTACTTC. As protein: CASSPPGETQYF.

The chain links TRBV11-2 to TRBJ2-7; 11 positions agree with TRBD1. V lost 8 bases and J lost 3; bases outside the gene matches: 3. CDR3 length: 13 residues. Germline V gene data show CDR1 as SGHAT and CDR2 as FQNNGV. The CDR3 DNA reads TGTGCCAGCCGGGGACAGGGGGTCTACGAGCAGTACTTC. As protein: CASRGQGVYEQYF.

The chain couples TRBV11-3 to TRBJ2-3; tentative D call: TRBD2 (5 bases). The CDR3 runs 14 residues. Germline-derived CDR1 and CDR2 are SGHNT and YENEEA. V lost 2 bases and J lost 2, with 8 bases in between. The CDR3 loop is CASSLISATDTQYF. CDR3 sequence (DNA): TGTGCCAGCAGCTTAATTAGCGCCACAGATACGCAGTATTTT.

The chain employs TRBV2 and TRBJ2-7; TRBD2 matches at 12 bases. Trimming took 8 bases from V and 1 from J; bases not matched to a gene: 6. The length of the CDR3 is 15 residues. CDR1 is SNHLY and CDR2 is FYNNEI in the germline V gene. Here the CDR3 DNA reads TGTGCCAGCCGAATCGGACTAGCGGGATCCTACGAGCAGTACTTC. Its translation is CASRIGLAGSYEQYF. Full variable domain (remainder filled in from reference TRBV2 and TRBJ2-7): EPEVTQTPSHQVTQMGQEVILRCVPISNHLYFYWYRQILGQKVEFLVSFYNNEISEKSEIFDDQFSVERPDGSNFTLKIRSTKLEDSAMYFCASRIGLAGSYEQYFGPGTRLTVT.

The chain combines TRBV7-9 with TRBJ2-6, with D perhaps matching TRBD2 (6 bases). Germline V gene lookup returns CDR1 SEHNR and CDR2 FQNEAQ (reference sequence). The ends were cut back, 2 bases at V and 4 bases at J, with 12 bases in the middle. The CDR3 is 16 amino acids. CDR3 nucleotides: TGTGCCAGCAGCTTACGTGGAGGGCCCGGGGCCAACGTCCTGACTTTC. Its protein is CASSLRGGPGANVLTF.

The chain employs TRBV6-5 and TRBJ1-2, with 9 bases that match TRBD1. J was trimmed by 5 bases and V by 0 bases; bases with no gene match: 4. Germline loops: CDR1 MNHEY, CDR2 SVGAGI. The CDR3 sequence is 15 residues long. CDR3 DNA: TGTGCCAGCAGTTACTCGATAGGGACAGGGTATGGCTACACCTTC. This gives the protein CASSYSIGTGYGYTF.

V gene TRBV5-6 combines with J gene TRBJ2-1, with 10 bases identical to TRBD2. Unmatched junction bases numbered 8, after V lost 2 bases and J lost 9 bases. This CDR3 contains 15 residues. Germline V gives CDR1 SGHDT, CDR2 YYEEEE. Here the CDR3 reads CASSFTGSGRSEQFF. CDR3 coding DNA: TGTGCCAGCAGCTTTACCGGTAGCGGGAGGAGTGAGCAGTTCTTC.

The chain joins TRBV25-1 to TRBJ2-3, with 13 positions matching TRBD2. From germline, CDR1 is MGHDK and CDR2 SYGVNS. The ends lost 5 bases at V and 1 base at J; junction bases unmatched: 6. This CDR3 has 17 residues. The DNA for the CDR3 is TGTGCCAGCAGTATTACTAGCGGGGGGGCGGGCACAGATACGCAGTATTTT. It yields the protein CASSITSGGAGTDTQYF.

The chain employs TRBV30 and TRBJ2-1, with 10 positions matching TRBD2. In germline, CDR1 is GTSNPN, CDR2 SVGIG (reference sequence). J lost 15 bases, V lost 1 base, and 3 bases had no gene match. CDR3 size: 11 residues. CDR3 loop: CAWSASGGAFF. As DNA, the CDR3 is TGTGCCTGGAGTGCTAGCGGGGGTGCGTTCTTC.

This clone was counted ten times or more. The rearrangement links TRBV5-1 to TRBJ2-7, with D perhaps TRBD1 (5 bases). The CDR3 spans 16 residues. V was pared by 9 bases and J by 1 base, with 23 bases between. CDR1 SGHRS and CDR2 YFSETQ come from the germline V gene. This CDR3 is CAKAVGAPGRSYEQYF. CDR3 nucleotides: TGCGCCAAGGCCGTTGGGGCTCCCGGGCGATCCTACGAGCAGTACTTC.

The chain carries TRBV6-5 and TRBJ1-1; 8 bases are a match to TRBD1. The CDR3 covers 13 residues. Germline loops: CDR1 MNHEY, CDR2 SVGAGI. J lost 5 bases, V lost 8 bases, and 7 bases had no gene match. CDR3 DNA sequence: TGTGCCAGCGGGTCGGACAGGGCAACTGAAGCTTTCTTT. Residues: CASGSDRATEAFF.

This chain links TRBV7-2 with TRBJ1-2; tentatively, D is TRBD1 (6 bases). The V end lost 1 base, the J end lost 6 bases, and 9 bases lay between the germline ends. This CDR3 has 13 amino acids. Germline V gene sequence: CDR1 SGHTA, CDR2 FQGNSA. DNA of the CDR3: TGTGCCAGCAGCTTAGTCGCAGGGGATGGCTACACCTTC. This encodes CASSLVAGDGYTF.

The CDR3 region has the DNA TGTGCCCGACAAGGACTAGCGGGGGCAGATACGCAGTATTTT. This sequence encodes CARQGLAGADTQYF. This chain joins TRBV2 and TRBJ2-3; 13 bases agree with TRBD2. Germline assignment: CDR1 SNHLY and CDR2 FYNNEI. The CDR3 is 14 amino acids. Trimming removed 11 bases from V and 4 bases from J; junction bases left unmatched: 6.

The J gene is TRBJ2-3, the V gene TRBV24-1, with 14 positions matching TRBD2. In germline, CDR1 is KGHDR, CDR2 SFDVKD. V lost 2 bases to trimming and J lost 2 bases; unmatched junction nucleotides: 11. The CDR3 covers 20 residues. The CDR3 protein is CATSDWEGLAGESLTDTQYF. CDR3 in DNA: TGTGCCACCAGTGATTGGGAGGGACTAGCGGGAGAGTCCCTCACAGATACGCAGTATTTT.

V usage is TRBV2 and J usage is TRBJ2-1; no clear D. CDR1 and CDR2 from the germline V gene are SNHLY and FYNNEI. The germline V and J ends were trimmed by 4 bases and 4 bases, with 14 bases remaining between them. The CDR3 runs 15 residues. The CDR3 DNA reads TGTGCCAGCAGTGTACGCATACCGGTATACAATGAGCAGTTCTTC. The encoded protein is CASSVRIPVYNEQFF. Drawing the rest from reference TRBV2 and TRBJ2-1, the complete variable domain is EPEVTQTPSHQVTQMGQEVILRCVPISNHLYFYWYRQILGQKVEFLVSFYNNEISEKSEIFDDQFSVERPDGSNFTLKIRSTKLEDSAMYFCASSVRIPVYNEQFFGPGTRLTVL.

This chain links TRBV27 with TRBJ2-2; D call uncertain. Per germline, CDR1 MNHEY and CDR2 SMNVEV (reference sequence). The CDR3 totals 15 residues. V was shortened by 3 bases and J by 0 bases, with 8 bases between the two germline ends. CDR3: CASSFYRSNTGELFF. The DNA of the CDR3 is TGTGCCAGCAGTTTTTACAGATCGAACACCGGGGAGCTGTTTTTT.

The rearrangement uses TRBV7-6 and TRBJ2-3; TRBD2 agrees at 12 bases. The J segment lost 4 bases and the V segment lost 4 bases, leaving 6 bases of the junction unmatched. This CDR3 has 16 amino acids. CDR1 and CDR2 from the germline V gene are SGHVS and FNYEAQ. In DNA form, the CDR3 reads TGTGCCAGCAGCTCTCCGACTAGCGGGAGTGCAGATACGCAGTATTTT. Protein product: CASSSPTSGSADTQYF. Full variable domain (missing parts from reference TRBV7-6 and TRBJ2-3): GAGVSQSPRYKVTKRGQDVALRCDPISGHVSLYWYRQALGQGPEFLTYFNYEAQQDKSGLPNDRFSAERPEGSISTLTIQRTEQRDSAMYRCASSSPTSGSADTQYFGPGTRLTVL.